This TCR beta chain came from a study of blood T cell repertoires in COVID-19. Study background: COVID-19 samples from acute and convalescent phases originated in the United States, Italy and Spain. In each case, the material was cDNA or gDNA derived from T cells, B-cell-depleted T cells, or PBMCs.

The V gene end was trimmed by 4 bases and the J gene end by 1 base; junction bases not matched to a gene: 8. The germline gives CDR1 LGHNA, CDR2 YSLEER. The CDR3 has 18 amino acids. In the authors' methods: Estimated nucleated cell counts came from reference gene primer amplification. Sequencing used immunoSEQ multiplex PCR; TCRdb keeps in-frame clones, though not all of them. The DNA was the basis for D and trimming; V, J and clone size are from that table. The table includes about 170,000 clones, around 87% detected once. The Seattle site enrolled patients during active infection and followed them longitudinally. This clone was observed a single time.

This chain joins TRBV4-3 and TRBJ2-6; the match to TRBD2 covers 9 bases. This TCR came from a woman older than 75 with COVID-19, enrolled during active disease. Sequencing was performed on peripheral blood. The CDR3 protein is CASSPTSGPISGANVLTF. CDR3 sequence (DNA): TGCGCCAGCAGCCCAACTAGCGGGCCAATTTCTGGGGCCAACGTCCTGACTTTC.